These 5 T cell receptor beta chains were sequenced from one sample in a study of cytotoxic CD8 clonotypes in ibrutinib-treated CLL. This table comes from immunoSEQ multiplex PCR, and its TCRdb copy is limited to in-frame clones, with some not included. The table shows approximately 91,000 clones, with roughly three quarters occurring only once. The specimen was PBMCs, collected after 12 months of ibrutinib treatment. Receptors originate from a human donor with chronic lymphocytic leukemia.

The chain recombines TRBV11-3 with TRBJ2-7, with 12 bases aligning to TRBD1. Germline CDR1 is SGHNT and CDR2 is YENEEA. With V trimmed by 4 bases and J by 6 bases, 4 bases remained unmatched. CDR3 length: 14 residues. This chain's CDR3 is CASSSGTGGREQYF. The DNA for the CDR3 is TGTGCCAGCAGCTCCGGGACAGGGGGCCGCGAGCAGTACTTC.

The J gene is TRBJ2-2, the V gene TRBV27; D ambiguous. Germline V gene sequence: CDR1 MNHEY, CDR2 SMNVEV (reference sequence). This CDR3 spans 11 amino acids. The DNA of the CDR3 is TGTGCTCAGACGAACACCGGGGAGCTGTTTTTT. This translates into CAQTNTGELFF.

This clone occurred many times. The rearrangement links TRBV7-6 to TRBJ2-2, with a possible D match to TRBD2 (6 bases). V dropped 4 bases and J dropped 6 bases, with 6 bases sitting between them. From germline, CDR1 is SGHVS and CDR2 FNYEAQ. The CDR3 has 12 amino acids. Here the CDR3 DNA reads TGTGCCAGCAGCTGGGGGGCCGGGGAGCTGTTTTTT. This sequence encodes CASSWGAGELFF. Full variable domain (rest looked up from reference TRBV7-6 and TRBJ2-2): GAGVSQSPRYKVTKRGQDVALRCDPISGHVSLYWYRQALGQGPEFLTYFNYEAQQDKSGLPNDRFSAERPEGSISTLTIQRTEQRDSAMYRCASSWGAGELFFGEGSRLTVL.

The J gene is TRBJ2-7, the V gene TRBV10-2, with D unresolved. V shed 6 bases and J shed 4 bases, with 13 bases lying between them. Germline V gene data show CDR1 as WSHSY and CDR2 as SAAADI. CDR3 length: 13 amino acids. The CDR3 region has the DNA TGCGCCAGCAGCAACGTGGACCTTTACGAGCAGTACTTC. Amino acids: CASSNVDLYEQYF.

The V and J genes are TRBV5-1 and TRBJ1-2, with 12 bases aligning to TRBD1. The V segment lost 6 bases and the J segment 8 bases; nucleotides outside the gene matches: 11. The CDR3 has 15 amino acids. In germline, CDR1 is SGHRS, CDR2 YFSETQ. Here the CDR3 reads CASTRDRGRPTGYTF. The CDR3 bases are TGCGCCAGCACGAGGGACAGGGGGCGACCGACGGGCTACACCTTC.